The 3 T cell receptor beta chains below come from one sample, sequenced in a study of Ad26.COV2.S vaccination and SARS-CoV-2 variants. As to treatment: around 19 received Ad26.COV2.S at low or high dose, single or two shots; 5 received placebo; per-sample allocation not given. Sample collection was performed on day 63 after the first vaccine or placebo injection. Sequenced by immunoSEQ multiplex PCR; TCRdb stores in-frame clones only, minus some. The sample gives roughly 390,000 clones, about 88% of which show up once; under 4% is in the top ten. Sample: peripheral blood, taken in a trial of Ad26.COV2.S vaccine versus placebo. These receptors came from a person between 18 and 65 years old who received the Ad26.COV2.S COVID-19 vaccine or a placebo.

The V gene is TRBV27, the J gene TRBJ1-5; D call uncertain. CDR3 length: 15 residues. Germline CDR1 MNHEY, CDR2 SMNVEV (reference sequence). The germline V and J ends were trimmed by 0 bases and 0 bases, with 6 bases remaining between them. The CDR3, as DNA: TGTGCCAGCAGTTTATCGGGCGTTAGCAATCAGCCCCAGCATTTT. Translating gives CASSLSGVSNQPQHF.

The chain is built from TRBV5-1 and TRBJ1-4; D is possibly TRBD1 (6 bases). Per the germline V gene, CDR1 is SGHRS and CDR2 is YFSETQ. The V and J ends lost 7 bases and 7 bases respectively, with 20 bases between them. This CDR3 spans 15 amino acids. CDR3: CASQASQGQGEKLFF. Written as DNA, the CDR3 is TGCGCCAGCCAAGCTTCGCAGGGGCAGGGTGAAAAACTGTTTTTT.

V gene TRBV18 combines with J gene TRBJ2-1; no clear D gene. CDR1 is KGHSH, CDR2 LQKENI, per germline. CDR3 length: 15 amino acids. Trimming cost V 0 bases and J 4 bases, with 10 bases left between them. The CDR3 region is CASSPPESFYNEQFF. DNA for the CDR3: TGTGCCAGCTCACCACCGGAAAGTTTTTACAATGAGCAGTTCTTC.